Below, 11 T cell receptor beta chains from the same sample are listed, as sequenced in a study of post-analysis software for immune sequencing data (dated by TCRdb to between 2014 and 2016). Beyond this particular receptor, the publication reports: Significantly higher frequencies in patients than in controls were found for several TRBV segments, including TRBV5-6, TRBV5-1 and TRBV20-1.

These receptors' targets are unknown. Libraries came from PCR. These reads were obtained on an Illumina HiSeq 2500. To reduce PCR and sequencing biases, unique molecular identifiers were built into the TCR beta cDNA libraries. Clones were called with MiXCR by TCRdb after fastp trimmed the public reads at Q25, and only in-frame beta chains were retained. Records with the same CDR3 protein are collapsed into one entry carrying the most frequent genes and DNA. Within this sample are hundreds of thousands of distinct CDR3 sequences, with 45% of them counted one time only. Together, the top ten hold over 10% of the sample. The specimen sequenced was blood. The receptors come from a girl aged 5 to 17 with multiple sclerosis.

This clonotype showed up just once. This chain joins TRBV5-1 and TRBJ2-7, with D possibly being TRBD2 (5 bases). V was cut by 0 bases and J by 0 bases, with 19 bases left in between. Germline loops: CDR1 SGHRS, CDR2 YFSETQ. This CDR3 region has 18 residues. The CDR3 here is CASSLVGRGGPSSYEQYF. CDR3 DNA: TGCGCCAGCAGCTTGGTAGGGCGAGGCGGGCCGAGCTCCTACGAGCAGTACTTC.

CDR3 sequence (DNA): TGTGCCAGCTCCCTCACGACGGGGAACTACGAGCAGTACTTC. It yields the protein CASSLTTGNYEQYF. The chain has TRBV12-3 or TRBV12-4 and TRBJ2-7, with D perhaps TRBD2 (5 bases). The CDR3 sequence is 14 residues long. The V end was cut by 8 bases, the J end by 3 bases, with 17 bases between.

The chain recombines TRBV5-1 with TRBJ1-1, with a weak D call TRBD1 (6 bases). The CDR3 has 12 residues. Per the germline V gene, CDR1 is SGHRS and CDR2 is YFSETQ. Trimming pared 4 bases from V and 8 bases from J, leaving 12 bases between. The CDR3 sequence is CASSLTGFEAFF. CDR3 nucleotides: TGCGCCAGCAGCCTGACAGGCTTCGAAGCTTTCTTT. Variable domain in full (rest from reference TRBV5-1 and TRBJ1-1): KAGVTQTPRYLIKTRGQQVTLSCSPISGHRSVSWYQQTPGQGLQFLFEYFSETQRNKGNFPGRFSGRQFSNSRSEMNVSTLELGDSALYLCASSLTGFEAFFGQGTRLTVV.

A word on this clonotype: One end of the junction does not line up with germline, which may come from a read error. The genes are TRBV5-1 and TRBJ2-1; 9 nucleotides match TRBD2. Germline V gives CDR1 SGHRS, CDR2 YFSETQ. The CDR3 loop spans 17 amino acids. The CDR3 here is CASSLELAGVSSNEQFF. CDR3 nucleotide sequence: TGCGCCAGCAGCTTGGAACTAGCGGGCGTATCCTCCAATGAGCAGTTCTTC.

This clonotype appeared a few times. This chain connects TRBV7-2 to TRBJ2-4; either TRBD1 or TRBD2 may supply D (6 bases each). The J call is in doubt because the DNA end fits TRBJ2-7 better. CDR3 length: 14 amino acids. Germline CDR1 SGHTA, CDR2 FQGNSA. Here the CDR3 reads CASSLGSGGDEQYF. The DNA for the CDR3 is TGTGCCAGCAGCCTAGGGTCCGGGGGCGACGAGCAGTACTTC.

This clonotype was observed a few times. The rearrangement uses TRBV20-1 and TRBJ2-1, with 11 bases fitting TRBD2. With 6 bases clipped from V and 8 bases from J, the junction kept 9 bases outside the gene matches. Germline CDR1 DFQATT, CDR2 SNEGSKA (reference sequence). The CDR3 is 14 amino acids. The CDR3 DNA sequence: TGCAGTGCCGAACAGACTAGCGGGATCGATGAGCAGTTCTTC. Its protein is CSAEQTSGIDEQFF.

This clonotype appeared a single time. This rearrangement joins TRBV6-5 to TRBJ1-2; TRBD1 might be the D (6 bases). This CDR3 is 17 amino acids long. V was trimmed by 4 bases and J by 2 bases, leaving 20 bases between them. Germline loops: CDR1 MNHEY, CDR2 SVGAGI. This chain's CDR3 is CASSSPSTGIGNYGYTF. The DNA for the CDR3 is TGTGCCAGCAGTTCTCCCTCCACAGGGATAGGAAACTATGGCTACACCTTC.

This clonotype was observed a few times. The chain employs TRBV5-1 and TRBJ2-7; perhaps TRBD2 as D (5 bases). Per the germline V gene, CDR1 is SGHRS and CDR2 is YFSETQ. Between the trimmed V and J ends, which lost 3 bases and 2 bases, there was a span of 9 bases. The CDR3 has 13 amino acids. The CDR3 loop reads CASSSTSTYEQYF. Written as DNA, the CDR3 is TGCGCCAGCAGCTCAACTAGTACCTACGAGCAGTACTTC.

This clonotype was found once. This rearrangement joins TRBV20-1 to TRBJ2-3; D not resolved. This CDR3 is built from 12 residues. The germline V gene encodes CDR1 DFQATT and CDR2 SNEGSKA (reference sequence). Trimming stripped 0 bases from V and 7 bases from J, with 8 bases between. CDR3 amino acids: CSARESSYTQYF. DNA of the CDR3: TGCAGTGCTAGAGAGAGCAGCTATACGCAGTATTTT.

This clonotype was seen a handful of times. The V call is TRBV9, the J call TRBJ1-6, with unresolved D. CDR1 is SGDLS and CDR2 is YYNGEE in the germline V gene. Trimming cost V 2 bases and J 7 bases, with 13 bases left between them. The length of the CDR3 is 15 residues. The CDR3 loop is CASSVGPLGNSPLHF. Written as DNA, the CDR3 is TGTGCCAGCAGCGTCGGACCCCTTGGGAATTCACCCCTCCACTTT.

The genes are TRBV28 and TRBJ1-5; D not certain. Trimming removed 8 bases from V and 6 bases from J, with 17 bases in between. The CDR3 spans 14 residues. The V gene's germline CDR1 is MDHEN and CDR2 SYDVKM. This CDR3 reads CASEWGRSGQPQHF. In nucleotides, the CDR3 is TGTGCCAGCGAATGGGGAAGGTCGGGTCAGCCCCAGCATTTT.